This T cell receptor beta chain derives from a study of blood T cell repertoires in COVID-19 (dated by TCRdb to 2018 to 2020). With regard to the full study: The collaborator samples originated in the United States, Italy and Spain and spanned the acute and convalescent phases of COVID-19. Where available, HLA class I and class II types were taken from metadata supplied by the sample provider and were not determined by assay-based typing. Deeply sampled blood TCRbeta repertoires from subjects exposed to, actively infected with, or recovered from COVID-19 were included in the dataset. Samples came from the ongoing ImmuneRACE study (first 160 participants) plus 1,254 subjects from 6 global collaborators. The repertoires were released in a freely available public database intended as a resource for research on the immune response to SARS-CoV-2. A de-identified subject ID, COVID-19 status, age in years and sex were almost always included in the sample metadata. The prospective study material was composed of cDNA or gDNA derived from T cells, B-cell-depleted T cells, or PBMCs.

TCRbeta CDR3 regions were amplified from genomic DNA by means of the immunoSEQ Assay, a bias-controlled multiplex PCR. Per the authors' processing: Within the assay, amplification of reference gene primers was used to estimate how many nucleated cells each sample contained. To quantify the absolute abundance of each unique TCRbeta CDR3 rearrangement, sequence reads were collapsed and filtered. For each sample, productive Simpson clonality was calculated as the square root of Simpson's diversity index over productive rearrangements. Here the immuneACCESS table is served through TCRdb, limited to in-frame sequences with V and J called. Missing clones are a known gap in these copies; in checked studies unresolved V genes cover under half, and the rest lacks a known reason. Clonal size and the V and J genes are those of that table, whereas D and trimming came from the DNA. The sample yields over 85,000 clones; more than 75% were counted once. The ten biggest clones cover around 4.9% of the sample.

Each collaborating institution followed its own protocols to collect whole blood in K2EDTA tubes. For TCRbeta analysis, collaborator samples were shipped as frozen whole blood, as isolated PBMCs, or as DNA extracted from either sample type. With respect to this clone: Its antigen is still unknown. Per-nucleotide qualities are absent, and no much larger clonotype sits a single base away.

V has 0 bases trimmed and J has 5 bases trimmed; junction bases matching no gene number 5. CDR3 length: 16 amino acids, cysteine to phenylalanine. Only the CDR3 region is kept as DNA, spanning 48 bases read in frame from base 1. According to the germline V gene, CDR1 reads SGHDN and CDR2 reads FVKESK. What the study reported, not specific to this receptor: How much clinical and demographic metadata was included differed by source and by participant, and the metadata was provided uncurated.

The V gene is TRBV14 and the J gene is TRBJ1-4; 8 central bases correspond to TRBD1. The sequence was obtained from an elderly woman with active COVID-19. Sequences were obtained from peripheral blood. Here the CDR3 is given as CASSQDGQGGNEKLFF. DNA sequence: TGTGCCAGCAGCCAAGATGGACAGGGCGGAAATGAAAAACTGTTTTTT.